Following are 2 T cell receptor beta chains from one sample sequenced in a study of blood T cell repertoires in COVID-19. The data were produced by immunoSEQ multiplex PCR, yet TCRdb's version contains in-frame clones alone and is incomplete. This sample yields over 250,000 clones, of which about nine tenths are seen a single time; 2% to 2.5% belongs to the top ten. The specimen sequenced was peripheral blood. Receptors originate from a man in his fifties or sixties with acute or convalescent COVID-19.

CDR3 residues: CASSPRQGWEKLFF. The DNA of the CDR3 is TGCGCCAGCAGCCCCAGACAGGGCTGGGAAAAACTGTTTTTT. This chain connects TRBV5-1 to TRBJ1-4; 7 bases agree with TRBD1. From germline, CDR1 is SGHRS and CDR2 YFSETQ. The ends lost 4 bases at V and 8 bases at J; junction bases unmatched: 8. The CDR3 contains 14 residues. The whole variable domain, filled in from reference TRBV5-1 and TRBJ1-4, reads KAGVTQTPRYLIKTRGQQVTLSCSPISGHRSVSWYQQTPGQGLQFLFEYFSETQRNKGNFPGRFSGRQFSNSRSEMNVSTLELGDSALYLCASSPRQGWEKLFFGSGTQLSVL.

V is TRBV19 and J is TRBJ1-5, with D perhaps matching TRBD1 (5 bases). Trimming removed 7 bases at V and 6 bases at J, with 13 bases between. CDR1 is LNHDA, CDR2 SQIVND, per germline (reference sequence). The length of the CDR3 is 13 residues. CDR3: CASTRGVGQPQHF. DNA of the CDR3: TGTGCCAGTACTCGGGGGGTAGGTCAGCCCCAGCATTTT.